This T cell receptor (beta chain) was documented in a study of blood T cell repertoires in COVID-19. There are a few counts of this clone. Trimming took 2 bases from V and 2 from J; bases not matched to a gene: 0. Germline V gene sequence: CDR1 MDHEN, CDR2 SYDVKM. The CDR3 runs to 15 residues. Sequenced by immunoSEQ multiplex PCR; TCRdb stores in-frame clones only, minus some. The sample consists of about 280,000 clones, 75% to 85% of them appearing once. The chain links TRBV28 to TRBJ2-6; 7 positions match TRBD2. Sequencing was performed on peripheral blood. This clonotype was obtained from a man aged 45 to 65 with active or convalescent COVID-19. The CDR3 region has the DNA TGTGCCAGCAGTTTAGGGGGGGCTGGGGCCAACGTCCTGACTTTC. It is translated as CASSLGGAGANVLTF. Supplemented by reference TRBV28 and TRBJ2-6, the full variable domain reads DVKVTQSSRYLVKRTGEKVFLECVQDMDHENMFWYRQDPGLGLRLIYFSYDVKMKEKGDIPEGYSVSREKKERFSLILESASTNQTSMYLCASSLGGAGANVLTFGAGSRLTVL.